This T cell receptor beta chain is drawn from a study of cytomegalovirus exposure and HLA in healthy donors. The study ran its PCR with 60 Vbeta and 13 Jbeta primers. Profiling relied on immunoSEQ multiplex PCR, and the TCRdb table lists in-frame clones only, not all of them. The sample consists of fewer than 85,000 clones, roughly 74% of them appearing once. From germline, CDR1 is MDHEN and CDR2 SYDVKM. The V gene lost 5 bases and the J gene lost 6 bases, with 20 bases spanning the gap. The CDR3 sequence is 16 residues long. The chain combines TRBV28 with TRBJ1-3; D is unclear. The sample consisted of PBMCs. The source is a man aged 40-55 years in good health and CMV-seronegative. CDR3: CASSPPRLGGENTIYF. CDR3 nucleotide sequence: TGTGCCAGCAGTCCACCCCGACTTGGCGGAGAAAACACCATATATTTT.